The 9 T cell receptor beta chains below were found in one sample sequenced in a study of HIV-infected children after antiretroviral therapy interruption. Unique molecular identifiers were included in an RNA-based 3' RACE TCR library. Via MiXCR, TCRdb re-called the 3' RACE reads, giving one row per CDR3 protein. Here the sample spans about 83,000 distinct CDR3 sequences, 6.9% being singletons. The treatment here: PENTA 11 planned treatment interruption arm or continuous ART arm. Source: CD45RA+ CD4+ T cells from PBMCs, pooled from several time points, taken from a donor given antiretroviral therapy, either interrupted or continuous. Sample subset: naive CD4+ CD45RA+ CD45RO- T cells. These TCRs come from a pool of human donors with HIV.

This clonotype was observed at least ten times. The V gene is TRBV6-5, the J gene TRBJ2-1; 8 bases map to TRBD2. V was pared by 7 bases and J by 2 bases, with 4 bases of the junction left unmatched. CDR3 length: 14 amino acids. CDR1 and CDR2 from the germline V gene are MNHEY and SVGAGI. Here the CDR3 DNA reads TGTGCCAGCACGCGGGGGGTTCCCTACAATGAGCAGTTCTTC. Translation: CASTRGVPYNEQFF.

This clonotype was recorded many times. This chain connects TRBV14 to TRBJ2-5; D is undetermined. The CDR3 is 14 amino acids. Germline V gives CDR1 SGHDN, CDR2 FVKESK. V lost 3 bases, J lost 1 base, and 9 bases lay in between. In DNA, the CDR3 is TGTGCCAGCAGCCACAGAGCACTCCAAGAGACCCAGTACTTC. Protein: CASSHRALQETQYF.

This clonotype was counted a few times. The rearrangement uses TRBV7-2 and TRBJ1-4; no definite D call. Germline assignment: CDR1 SGHTA and CDR2 FQGNSA. There are 18 residues in the CDR3. Trimming pared 4 bases from V and 7 bases from J, leaving 25 bases between. The CDR3 protein is CASSSDMETLEMTEKLFF. The CDR3 DNA is TGTGCCAGCAGCTCTGACATGGAGACGTTGGAGATGACTGAAAAACTGTTTTTT.

CDR3 residues: CASSQDREGYGYTF. DNA of the CDR3: TGTGCCAGTAGCCAGGACAGGGAAGGATACGGCTACACCTTC. The chain employs TRBV19 and TRBJ1-2; 8 bases are shared with TRBD1. V lost 6 bases to trimming and J lost 8 bases; unmatched junction nucleotides: 11. CDR3 length equals 14 residues. Germline V gene data show CDR1 as LNHDA and CDR2 as SQIVND (reference sequence).

The rearrangement joins TRBV29-1 to TRBJ2-2, with D perhaps TRBD2 (7 bases). CDR1 SQVTM and CDR2 ANQGSEA come from the germline V gene. There are 19 residues in the CDR3. Deletions cut 4 bases from V and 4 bases from J, with 28 bases between. This CDR3 is CSVVQPDRQLALGTGELFF. CDR3 nucleotide sequence: TGCAGCGTTGTGCAGCCGGACAGACAACTAGCGTTAGGCACCGGGGAGCTGTTTTTT.

This clonotype was counted between two and nine times. The V and J genes are TRBV20-1 and TRBJ2-3; TRBD2 aligns across 9 bases. J gave up 4 bases and V 3 bases, and 5 bases lay outside the gene matches. Germline values: CDR1 DFQATT, CDR2 SNEGSKA (reference sequence). CDR3 length: 14 amino acids. The CDR3, as DNA: TGCAGTGCTAGTCTGCGGGGGGGCGCAGATACGCAGTATTTT. Translated, it gives CSASLRGGADTQYF.

Only a few counts were recorded for this clonotype. The chain uses TRBV7-3 and TRBJ2-4, with 10 bases that match TRBD1. The CDR3 runs 19 residues. CDR1 is SGHTA, CDR2 FQGTGA, per germline. V trimming: 2 bases; J trimming: 0 bases; junction bases outside the gene matches: 10. CDR3 in amino acids: CASSLVGTGEGRAKNIQYF. The CDR3 nucleotides read TGTGCCAGCAGCTTAGTCGGGACAGGGGAGGGGAGAGCCAAAAACATTCAGTACTTC.

This clonotype was seen at least ten times. The chain joins TRBV7-3 to TRBJ1-1, with 7 positions matching TRBD1. The J segment lost 7 bases and the V segment lost 5 bases, leaving 10 bases of the junction unmatched. CDR1 and CDR2 (germline): SGHTA, FQGTGA. The CDR3 spans 14 residues. The CDR3 bases are TGTGCCAGCAGCCCCCAGGGGGGAGGGGGTGAAGCTTTCTTT. Its translation is CASSPQGGGGEAFF. Supplemented by reference TRBV7-3 and TRBJ1-1, the full variable domain reads GAGVSQTPSNKVTEKGKYVELRCDPISGHTALYWYRQSLGQGPEFLIYFQGTGAADDSGLPNDRFFAVRPEGSVSTLKIQRTERGDSAVYLCASSPQGGGGEAFFGQGTRLTVV.

The sample holds one count of this clonotype. V and J are TRBV28 and TRBJ2-3; 8 bases map to TRBD1. This CDR3 region has 14 residues. The V and J ends lost 4 bases and 4 bases, in that order; junction bases with no gene match: 4. Germline V gene sequence: CDR1 MDHEN, CDR2 SYDVKM. CDR3 nucleotides: TGTGCCAGCAGTTGGACAGGGTCAGCAGATACGCAGTATTTT. It yields the protein CASSWTGSADTQYF.